The clone carrying this T cell receptor beta chain occurred once. Its antigen is unidentified. This CDR3 has 14 amino acids. Deletions cut 4 bases from V and 4 bases from J, with 13 bases between. From germline, CDR1 is WSHSY and CDR2 SAAADI. The data originate from a study of shared clonotypes between healthy human individuals. In the study overall: Used for every donor were three CD4 naive, three CD4 memory, two CD8 naive and one CD8 memory plate. Whole-study results and caveats: Shared across a few donors were roughly 4.7% of the naive CD4 clonotypes. Memory subsets generally showed lower estimated richness than naive subsets.

TCRdb's copy holds only in-frame clones and misses some; the assay was immunoSEQ multiplex PCR. The sample carries 800,000 or so clones, about 96% recorded once. As defined, naive CD8 cells were CD45RO-negative and positively selected for CCR7, with terminally differentiated effector memory CD45RA+ cells excluded. The receptor was derived from a young man in good health. Sequenced sample: naive CD8+ T cells sorted from blood. This chain links TRBV10-2 with TRBJ1-1; no definite D call. Written as DNA, the CDR3 is TGCGCCAGCAGTGGTCCGGGCTTTGTCACTGAAGCTTTCTTT. Its translation: CASSGPGFVTEAFF.